These 29 T cell receptor beta chains were sequenced from one sample in a study of T cells in women clearing cervical HPV infection (dated by TCRdb to the late 2010s). The library was obtained by the immunoSEQ multiplex PCR assay. Sourced from immuneACCESS, this table was stored by TCRdb with only in-frame sequences that have V and J called. A share of the clones is absent; for the studies checked, an unresolved V gene accounts for under half, and the remainder has no known explanation. This sample's clone table shows fewer than 35,000 clones. 3.5% to 5% of the sample is in the top ten clones. Sequenced: blood buffy coat. These receptors were collected from a woman between 18 and 70 years old with a cervical HPV16 infection that either progressed to CIN3+ or cleared (not recorded which).

About this clone itself: Sequencing ends 3 residues short of the CDR3 end; the germline J gene provides the rest. The rearrangement joins TRBV10-2 to TRBJ1-1; D may be TRBD1 (5 bases). The CDR3 consists of 13 residues. The germline CDR1 and CDR2 sequences are WSHSY and SAAADI. V was cut by 3 bases and J by 1 base, with 6 bases left in between. CDR3 sequence: CASSEQANTEAFF. The part of the CDR3 DNA that was read is TGCGCCAGCAGTGAACAGGCGAACACTGAA.

Points on this clone: Read sequence stops 3 residues before the CDR3 end, and the germline J gene provides the missing end. The chain links TRBV7-2 to TRBJ1-2; the D gene is possibly TRBD1 (5 bases). From germline, CDR1 is SGHTA and CDR2 FQGNSA. CDR3 length: 15 amino acids. CDR3 residues: CASSLWASGAYDYTF. CDR3 DNA, as far as it was read: TGTGCCAGCAGCTTATGGGCTAGCGGGGCCTACGAC.

Comment on this clone: Read sequence stops 3 residues before the CDR3 end, and the germline J gene provides the missing end. This sequence joins TRBV6-2 or TRBV6-3 and TRBJ1-2, with 9 bases matching TRBD1. The CDR3 consists of 14 residues. Per the germline V gene, CDR1 is MNHEY and CDR2 is SVGEGT. CDR3 DNA (partial): TGTGCCAGCAGTCGCCCGGGTGGGACAGGGGGC. This codes for CASSRPGGTGG. From start to end, the CDR3 is CASSRPGGTGGYTF.

Details on this clone: Sequencing ends 3 residues short of the CDR3 end; the germline J gene provides the rest. The V and J genes are TRBV6-1 and TRBJ2-2; the D gene is possibly TRBD2 (5 bases). Trimming shortened V by 4 bases and J by 8 bases, and 11 bases separated the two germline ends. The CDR3 is 13 amino acids. Germline V gives CDR1 MNHNS, CDR2 SASEGT. The sequenced CDR3 bases are TGTGCCAGCAGTGTTATCGGGGAAGGGGAG. Its protein product is CASSVIGEGE. The whole CDR3 region reads CASSVIGEGELFF.

With respect to this clone: The CDR3 goes on 3 residues after the read ends, and that part is filled in from the germline J gene. The chain employs TRBV6-2 or TRBV6-3 and TRBJ1-2; possibly TRBD1 for D (5 bases). Germline CDR1 is MNHEY and CDR2 is SVGEGT. Trimming took off 8 bases at V and 5 bases at J, with 12 bases between the two ends. The length of the CDR3 is 12 residues. CDR3 in amino acids: CASSQGNYGYTF. The part of the CDR3 DNA that was read is TGTGCCAGCTCCCAGGGAAATTATGGC.

In regard to this clone: The read falls 3 residues short of the CDR3 end, and the missing part is taken from the germline J gene. The chain links TRBV20-1 to TRBJ1-2; D uncertain. Trimming took off 6 bases at V and 7 bases at J, with 21 bases between the two ends. The CDR3 loop spans 14 amino acids. In germline, CDR1 is DFQATT, CDR2 SNEGSKA (reference sequence). CDR3 in amino acids: CSAKKTLSTSGYTF. The part of the CDR3 DNA that was read is TGCAGTGCCAAAAAAACCCTTTCGACTAGTGGC.

For this clone: From the germline J gene comes the end of the CDR3, since the read stops 3 residues before it. The V and J genes are TRBV12-3 or TRBV12-4 and TRBJ1-5, with D perhaps matching TRBD1 (5 bases). The ends were cut back, 6 bases at V and 3 bases at J, with 12 bases in the middle. The CDR3 consists of 14 residues. This CDR3 is CASSRDWFNQPQHF. The sequenced CDR3 bases are TGTGCCAGCAGCCGGGACTGGTTCAATCAGCCC.

The part of the CDR3 DNA that was read is TGCAGTGCTAGTCGGAACACTGAA. As protein: CSASRNTE. The full CDR3 reads CSASRNTEAFF. The V and J genes are TRBV20-1 and TRBJ1-1, with D unclear. The missing CDR3 end, 3 residues past where the read stops, is filled in from the germline J gene. Looked up from germline, CDR1 is DFQATT and CDR2 is SNEGSKA (reference sequence). V dropped 3 bases and J dropped 1 base, with 3 bases sitting between them. The CDR3 loop spans 11 amino acids.

Of note for this clone: The read ends 3 residues before the CDR3 terminus; that terminus is restored from the germline J gene. V usage is TRBV19 and J usage is TRBJ2-2, with TRBD1 matching 12 bases. Germline V gives CDR1 LNHDA, CDR2 SQIVND (reference sequence). V dropped 6 bases and J dropped 3; count of bases not matched to a gene: 5. The CDR3 covers 16 residues. The sequenced part of the CDR3 DNA is TGTGCCAGTAGCCGGGACAGGGGGCTCCACACCGGGGAG. Its translation is CASSRDRGLHTGE. The entire CDR3 reads CASSRDRGLHTGELFF. The whole variable domain, filled in from reference TRBV19 and TRBJ2-2, reads DGGITQSPKYLFRKEGQNVTLSCEQNLNHDAMYWYRQDPGQGLRLIYYSQIVNDFQKGDIAEGYSVSREKKESFPLTVTSAQKNPTAFYLCASSRDRGLHTGELFFGEGSRLTVL.

Details on this clone: The read stops 3 residues short of the end of the CDR3; the missing end is completed from the germline J gene. The chain links TRBV7-8 to TRBJ2-1; no reliable D call. The germline CDR1 and CDR2 sequences are SGHVS and FQNEAQ. This CDR3 has 15 residues. V gave up 7 bases and J gave up 3 bases, with 16 bases separating them. The DNA read from the CDR3 is TGTGCCAGCACCCTAAAGAGTCCAATCTACAATGAG. Its protein is CASTLKSPIYNE. The whole CDR3 protein is CASTLKSPIYNEQFF.

About this clone itself: The read terminates 3 residues ahead of where the CDR3 ends, so the germline J gene completes it. The gene calls are TRBV5-6 and TRBJ1-1, with 7 nucleotides matching TRBD1. The CDR3 covers 14 residues. In germline, CDR1 is SGHDT, CDR2 YYEEEE. The J segment lost 7 bases and the V segment lost 3 bases, leaving 9 bases of the junction unmatched. The sequenced part of the CDR3 DNA is TGTGCCAGCAGCTGGGACAGAGGGACCAATGAA. It is translated as CASSWDRGTNE. The entire CDR3 protein is CASSWDRGTNEAFF.

A word on this clone: At one of its ends the junction is not consistent with the germline gene, which may arise from a read error. The CDR3 loop reads CASSQGLYGGREGETQYF. The CDR3 bases that were read are TGCGCCAGCAGCCAAGGACTCTACGGGGGGCGAGAGGGAGAGACC. The chain uses TRBV4-2 and TRBJ2-5; TRBD2 is a possible D gene (7 bases). The read stops 3 residues short of the end of the CDR3; the missing end is completed from the germline J gene. Germline CDR1 and CDR2: LGHNA and YNFKEQ. The CDR3 runs 18 residues.

With regard to this clone: From the germline J gene comes the end of the CDR3, since the read stops 3 residues before it. This rearrangement joins TRBV20-1 to TRBJ1-1; D unresolved. CDR1 and CDR2 (germline): DFQATT, SNEGSKA (reference sequence). The CDR3 consists of 13 residues. Trimming took 3 bases from V and 1 from J, leaving 9 bases between them. The CDR3 loop reads CSASIQPNTEAFF. Incomplete CDR3 DNA: TGCAGTGCTAGTATACAACCGAACACTGAA.

The CDR3 reads CAISGLAGAYEQYF. The covered CDR3 bases are TGTGCCATCAGCGGACTAGCGGGCGCCTACGAG. The chain recombines TRBV10-3 with TRBJ2-7; the match to TRBD2 covers 11 bases. The read stops 3 residues short of the end of the CDR3; the missing end is completed from the germline J gene. With V trimmed by 6 bases and J by 2 bases, 3 bases remained unmatched. This CDR3 is built from 14 residues. CDR1 is ENHRY, CDR2 SYGVKD, per germline.

Remarks on this clone: Read data end 3 residues before the CDR3 end; the end is taken from the germline J gene. The gene calls are TRBV5-4 and TRBJ1-2; 10 bases align to TRBD1. The CDR3 contains 15 residues. The germline V gene encodes CDR1 SGHNT and CDR2 YYREEE (reference sequence). Trimming took 2 bases from V and 4 from J; bases not matched to a gene: 5. The sequenced part of the CDR3 DNA is TGTGCCAGCAGCTTTGACAGGGGGCTTGGCTATGGC. It yields the protein CASSFDRGLGYG. The full-length CDR3 reads as CASSFDRGLGYGYTF.

CDR3 DNA, as far as it was read: TGTGCCAGCAGCTCCCCCGGCCGGGGCACTGAA. Residues: CASSSPGRGTE. The entire CDR3 protein is CASSSPGRGTEAFF. The chain couples TRBV6-2 or TRBV6-3 to TRBJ1-1, with D uncertain. The sequence runs out 3 residues before the end of the CDR3; the remainder is reconstructed from the germline J gene. CDR1 is MNHEY and CDR2 is SVGEGT in the germline V gene. Trimming took 6 bases from V and 4 from J, leaving 15 bases between them. CDR3 length: 14 amino acids.

Worth noting for this clone: The observed sequence ends 3 residues before the CDR3 terminus, with the missing tail filled in from the germline J gene. J is TRBJ2-2 and V is TRBV12-3 or TRBV12-4, with TRBD1 matching over 11 bases. V dropped 6 bases and J dropped 4; count of bases not matched to a gene: 4. This CDR3 spans 15 amino acids. Here the CDR3 reads CASSSGQGVTGELFF. The CDR3 DNA, read in part, is TGTGCCAGCAGCTCGGGACAGGGGGTCACCGGGGAG.

As regards this clone: The CDR3 end falls 3 residues outside the read, so it is completed with the germline J gene. The V call is TRBV20-1, the J call TRBJ1-1; 7 nucleotides align to TRBD1. The CDR3 length is 15 residues. V was pared by 6 bases and J by 1 base, with 11 bases of the junction left unmatched. The germline V gene encodes CDR1 DFQATT and CDR2 SNEGSKA (reference sequence). CDR3: CSARKTGLRNTEAFF. The sequenced CDR3 bases are TGCAGTGCCCGAAAGACAGGGTTGAGGAACACTGAA.

As for this clone: The observed sequence ends 3 residues before the CDR3 terminus, with the missing tail filled in from the germline J gene. This rearrangement joins TRBV5-4 to TRBJ2-7; 7 bases fit TRBD2. The CDR3 runs 15 residues. The J segment lost 0 bases and the V segment lost 0 bases, leaving 3 bases of the junction unmatched. Germline CDR1 reads SGHNT; CDR2 reads YYREEE (reference sequence). The CDR3 loop reads CASSLEERGSYEQYF. The covered CDR3 bases are TGTGCCAGCAGCTTGGAGGAGCGGGGCTCCTACGAG.

By frequency, this clone is medium-sized. Coverage ceases 3 residues before the CDR3 finishes, and the germline J gene fills in the end. V and J are TRBV2 and TRBJ2-4; TRBD1 agrees at 9 bases. The CDR3 extends over 15 amino acids. V was pared by 7 bases and J by 6 bases, with 10 bases of the junction left unmatched. Germline CDR1 reads SNHLY; CDR2 reads FYNNEI. This chain's CDR3 is CASKTRGTGINIQYF. The part of the CDR3 DNA that was read is TGTGCCAGCAAGACAAGGGGGACAGGGATAAACATT. Drawing the rest from reference TRBV2 and TRBJ2-4, the complete variable domain is EPEVTQTPSHQVTQMGQEVILRCVPISNHLYFYWYRQILGQKVEFLVSFYNNEISEKSEIFDDQFSVERPDGSNFTLKIRSTKLEDSAMYFCASKTRGTGINIQYFGAGTRLSVL.

About this clone itself: The CDR3 goes on 3 residues after the read ends, and that part is filled in from the germline J gene. This chain connects TRBV18 to TRBJ1-4; D uncertain. The germline CDR1 and CDR2 sequences are KGHSH and LQKENI. V gave up 6 bases and J gave up 4 bases, with 15 bases separating them. This CDR3 contains 15 residues. Partial CDR3 DNA: TGTGCCAGCTCCCCCGTGGCGGGGAGTAATGAAAAA. Amino acid sequence: CASSPVAGSNEK. In full, the CDR3 reads CASSPVAGSNEKLFF. Full variable domain (rest looked up from reference TRBV18 and TRBJ1-4): NAGVMQNPRHLVRRRGQEARLRCSPMKGHSHVYWYRQLPEEGLKFMVYLQKENIIDESGMPKERFSAEFPKEGPSILRIQQVVRGDSAAYFCASSPVAGSNEKLFFGSGTQLSVL.

To note about this clone: The read falls 3 residues short of the CDR3 end, and the missing part is taken from the germline J gene. The chain uses TRBV29-1 and TRBJ1-4; D perhaps matches TRBD1 (6 bases). Germline CDR1 is SQVTM and CDR2 is ANQGSEA. The CDR3 spans 13 residues. The V end was cut by 6 bases, the J end by 7 bases, with 15 bases between. The CDR3 bases that were read are TGCAGCGTCGTCCCAGGGGTGGGTGAAAAA. It specifies CSVVPGVGEK. The entire CDR3 protein reads CSVVPGVGEKLFF.

As regards this clone: The read ends 3 residues shy of where the CDR3 ends; the end is completed using the germline J gene. The J gene is TRBJ2-2, the V gene TRBV18, with 11 bases lining up with TRBD2. Germline CDR1 KGHSH, CDR2 LQKENI. Trimming removed 4 bases from V and 5 bases from J; junction bases left unmatched: 6. The CDR3 loop spans 16 amino acids. CDR3: CASSRTSGGRTGELFF. The CDR3 DNA, read in part, is TGTGCCAGCTCACGCACTAGCGGGGGACGGACCGGGGAG. Combining the CDR3 with reference TRBV18 and TRBJ2-2 gives the whole variable domain NAGVMQNPRHLVRRRGQEARLRCSPMKGHSHVYWYRQLPEEGLKFMVYLQKENIIDESGMPKERFSAEFPKEGPSILRIQQVVRGDSAAYFCASSRTSGGRTGELFFGEGSRLTVL.

A word on this clone: The read terminates 3 residues ahead of where the CDR3 ends, so the germline J gene completes it. The chain is built from TRBV5-5 and TRBJ1-2, with D unresolved. In germline, CDR1 is SGHKS, CDR2 YYEKEE (reference sequence). Trimming stripped 2 bases from V and 6 bases from J, with 8 bases between. This CDR3 has 12 residues. CDR3: CASSFNRDGYTF. CDR3 DNA, as far as it was read: TGTGCCAGCAGCTTTAATCGGGATGGC.

Worth noting for this clone: Read coverage stops 3 residues before the CDR3 terminus; the germline J gene supplies the remainder. This chain connects TRBV19 to TRBJ2-1, with TRBD2 matching 12 bases. CDR1 and CDR2 from the germline V gene are LNHDA and SQIVND (reference sequence). There are 14 residues in the CDR3. The junction had 5 bases not matched to a gene; V was cut back by 10 bases and J by 4 bases. CDR3 region: CATATSGGYNEQFF. The DNA read from the CDR3 is TGTGCCACTGCAACTAGCGGGGGGTACAATGAG.

As to this clone: Read data end 3 residues before the CDR3 end; the end is taken from the germline J gene. The chain carries TRBV20-1 and TRBJ2-5, with 7 bases that match TRBD2. This CDR3 spans 13 amino acids. J gave up 6 bases and V 6 bases, and 10 bases lay outside the gene matches. Germline CDR1 reads DFQATT; CDR2 reads SNEGSKA (reference sequence). Partial CDR3 DNA: TGCAGTGCCAGGGAGGGGCAGAAGAAGACC. Amino acid sequence: CSAREGQKKT. The full CDR3 protein reads CSAREGQKKTQYF.

Of note for this clone: The read is 3 residues too short to cover the CDR3 end, so that end is filled in from the germline J gene. The V gene is TRBV5-5, the J gene TRBJ2-7; a weak D match, TRBD2 (7 bases). The CDR3 is 15 amino acids. Trimming pared 4 bases from V and 4 bases from J, leaving 18 bases between. CDR1 SGHKS and CDR2 YYEKEE come from the germline V gene (reference sequence). This CDR3 reads CASSDPLRGLYEQYF. The CDR3 bases that were read are TGTGCCAGCAGCGATCCCCTGCGGGGGCTTTACGAG.

CDR3 region: CASSLPGAGANVLTF. The covered CDR3 bases are TGTGCCAGCAGTTTACCAGGGGCTGGGGCCAACGTC. The chain recombines TRBV28 with TRBJ2-6, with D possibly matching TRBD1 (6 bases). The CDR3 goes on 3 residues after the read ends, and that part is filled in from the germline J gene. The CDR3 is 15 amino acids. Trimming removed 2 bases from V and 2 bases from J, with 7 bases in between. Germline values: CDR1 MDHEN, CDR2 SYDVKM. The full variable domain, in which reference TRBV28 and TRBJ2-6 provide the parts outside the CDR3, is DVKVTQSSRYLVKRTGEKVFLECVQDMDHENMFWYRQDPGLGLRLIYFSYDVKMKEKGDIPEGYSVSREKKERFSLILESASTNQTSMYLCASSLPGAGANVLTFGAGSRLTVL.

With regard to this clone: The read terminates 3 residues ahead of where the CDR3 ends, so the germline J gene completes it. The chain links TRBV20-1 to TRBJ2-1, with 11 bases identical to TRBD2. CDR1 is DFQATT, CDR2 SNEGSKA, per germline (reference sequence). The V segment lost 0 bases and the J segment 3 bases; nucleotides outside the gene matches: 16. CDR3 length: 20 residues. CDR3 region: CSARDKLAGGTVLHYNEQFF. The CDR3 DNA, read in part, is TGCAGTGCTAGAGATAAGCTAGCGGGAGGTACGGTTCTCCACTACAATGAG.